Detailed here is one T cell receptor (beta chain). Its antigen is not identified. Libraries were prepared by immunoSEQ multiplex PCR; TCRdb keeps only in-frame clonotypes and omits some of them. Of more than 95,000 clones listed, less than 90% were seen once; the top ten hold approximately 0.97%. CDR1 is SGHRS and CDR2 is YFSETQ in the germline V gene. The CDR3 contains 16 residues. V was cut by 4 bases and J by 0 bases, with 11 bases left in between. This entry comes from a study of graft-versus-host responses after intestinal transplantation. Study background: Recipients obtained multivisceral, liver-intestinal, or isolated intestinal transplants. Every recipient underwent anti-thymocyte globulin induction, then tacrolimus and steroids for approximately 3 years.

Study findings and constraints: Levels of circulating GvH clones at their peak were associated with early post-transplant HvG declines. Among recipient marrow samples, GvH clones were found; some appeared first in ileum or blood.

The chain is built from TRBV5-1 and TRBJ2-6; no clear D. This TCR was sampled from a human donor who received an intestinal transplant. The sample consisted of unstimulated CD4+ T cells sorted from spleen or lymph node cells, taken before intestinal transplant. Here the CDR3 reads CASSPLPASGANVLTF. Written as DNA, the CDR3 is TGCGCCAGCAGCCCCCTCCCCGCCTCTGGGGCCAACGTCCTGACTTTC.